The TCR beta chain described here comes from a study of identical twins. General observations from the study: Compared with models, monozygotic twins showed more out-of-frame TCR alpha sharing.

One entry per CDR3 protein results from TCRdb running MiXCR on the 5' RACE reads. The table includes about 890,000 distinct CDR3 sequences, roughly 12% detected once. This clonotype was detected only a few times. Its target is unknown. The germline V gene has CDR1 KGHSH and CDR2 LQKENI. Trimming cost V 3 bases and J 0 bases; bases outside gene matches: 8. The CDR3 runs 18 residues. The data also belong to a second study, concerning yellow fever vaccine responses in identical twins.

This chain links TRBV18 with TRBJ2-3, with 11 bases lining up with TRBD2. This TCR was recovered from a woman aged 18-29 years in good health. Material for sequencing was PBMCs. The DNA of the CDR3 is TGTGCCAGCTCACCGCGCCGGCTAGCGGGAGGAAGCACAGATACGCAGTATTTT. It codes for CASSPRRLAGGSTDTQYF.